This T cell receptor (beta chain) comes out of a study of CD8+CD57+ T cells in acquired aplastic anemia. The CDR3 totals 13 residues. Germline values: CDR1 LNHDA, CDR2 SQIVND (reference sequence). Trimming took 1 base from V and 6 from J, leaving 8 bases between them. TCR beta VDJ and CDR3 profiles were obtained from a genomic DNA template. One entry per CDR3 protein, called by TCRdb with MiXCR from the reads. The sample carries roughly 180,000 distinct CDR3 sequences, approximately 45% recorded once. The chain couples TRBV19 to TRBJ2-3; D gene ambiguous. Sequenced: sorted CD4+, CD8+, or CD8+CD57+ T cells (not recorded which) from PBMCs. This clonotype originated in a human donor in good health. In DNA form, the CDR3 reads TGTGCCAGTAGTATAGCCAGATGGGATACGCAGTATTTT. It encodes CASSIARWDTQYF. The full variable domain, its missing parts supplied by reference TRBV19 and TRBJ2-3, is DGGITQSPKYLFRKEGQNVTLSCEQNLNHDAMYWYRQDPGQGLRLIYYSQIVNDFQKGDIAEGYSVSREKKESFPLTVTSAQKNPTAFYLCASSIARWDTQYFGPGTRLTVL.